The sequence of this TCR beta chain was determined in a study of T cells in severe cutaneous drug reactions (dated by TCRdb to between 2019 and 2020). Broadly, across the study: Between about 2010 and 2018, patients were recruited from Taiwan, Thailand and a European registry network. Enrollment was limited to patients whose SJS/TEN or DRESS diagnosis was probable or definite according to RegiSCAR criteria. The Naranjo algorithm and the ALDEN drug causality algorithm were used to assign the culprit drug. Blister fluids/cells, PBMC and other biological samples were taken from patients in the acute stage or the recovery stage. Single-cell sequencing, quantitative PCR validation, functional assays and transgenic mouse experiments were combined with bulk TCR sequencing. Libraries used iRepertoire multiplex PCR; authors cited a comparison showing similar capture of abundant clonotypes across iRepertoire and 5' RACE methods with or without UMI.

Library preparation used the iRepertoire multiplex PCR system with TCR subtype-specific primers for both bulk and single-cell sequencing. Multiplex PCR with primers aimed at the V, D and J gene regions produced the bulk TCR beta libraries. Approximately 85-500 ng of RNA per sample was used as input for bulk TCR library preparation. An Illumina MiSeq was used to sequence the bulk TCR beta amplicons. The original pipeline was this. Sample misassignments and low-quality sequencing reads were removed through quality control steps. The CDR3 was defined as the amino acids lying between the Y[YFLI]C motif of the V gene and the [FW]GXGT motif of the J segment. The IMGT database was followed for TRBV and TRBJ gene assignments and CDR3 clonotypes. TRBV expression in each sample was normalized to the mean of the same gene in PBMC from 45 or so healthy donors. Following reprocessing of the reads by TCRdb, the data hold one row per CDR3 protein sequence and no DNA is available. Here the V and J calls rest on TCRdb's processing, not on the authors' analysis. The table for this sample records some 9,900 distinct CDR3 sequences. The ten largest clonotypes hold over 20% of the sample.

Results and caveats for the whole study, not just this receptor: The authors noted that whether the public TCR generalizes to SJS/TEN caused by other drugs still needs further study. A public TCRbeta CDR3 was found in all seven CBZ-SJS/TEN blister samples (mean roughly 14%) but was undetectable or scarce in tolerant-control and healthy-donor PBMC. CBZ-SJS/TEN patients showed strongly increased TRBV12-4 usage, with averages of 25% to 40% in blister cells and approximately 5.2% in PBMC.

Sequenced donors were patients with carbamazepine-induced Stevens-Johnson syndrome or toxic epidermal necrolysis (CBZ-SJS/TEN). To look for drug-specific clonotypes, next-generation sequencing was used to profile the T cell receptor repertoires of patients with drug-induced severe cutaneous adverse reactions. RNA was isolated from either blister cells of skin lesions or peripheral blood mononuclear cells. On this clonotype: Its antigen specificity is not known.

Reading the germline V gene gives CDR1 SQVTM and CDR2 ANQGSEA. The CDR3 starts with the cysteine, ends with the phenylalanine, and has 13 residues. No DNA is listed. Sequencing was performed on cells from a skin blister. The cell subset or site label of this sample denotes: unsorted cells from skin lesion blisters. This sequence originates from a human donor with Stevens-Johnson syndrome, a severe cutaneous drug reaction. The rearrangement joined TRBV29-1 to TRBJ1-5; TCRdb's D call of TRBD1 is untestable without DNA. CDR3 loop: CSAWTGSNQPQHF.